The present entry profiles one TCR beta chain with its context. Its antigen is undetermined. The V and J ends lost 6 bases and 7 bases respectively, with 15 bases between them. Germline-derived CDR1 and CDR2 are MNHEY and SVGEGT. The CDR3 consists of 13 residues. These data belong to a study of regulatory T cells in long-lasting Graves disease. Time point specified: newly diagnosed GD, antithyroid drugs for less than 3 months. PBMCs provided the RNA from which the TCR library was made. Arm-PCR of CDR3 regions with iRepertoire HTBI primers generated TCR beta libraries. TCRdb ran MiXCR on the multiplex PCR reads and lists one entry per CDR3 protein. This table holds hundreds of thousands of distinct CDR3 sequences, roughly 16% found once. Study-wide results and caveats: Few sampled subjects may have lowered accuracy.

The data also belong to a second study, concerning T cells in Graves' hyperthyroidism and ophthalmopathy. From that study: During a first-round RT-PCR of the TCR CDR3, the HTBI primer set was used.

Sequenced here: peripheral blood mononuclear cells (PBMCs), sampled at new diagnosis, from a patient treated with antithyroid drugs. The chain recombines TRBV6-2 or TRBV6-3 with TRBJ1-2, with D possibly being TRBD1 (6 bases). The sequence came from a woman younger than 45 with Graves disease. The CDR3 nucleotides read TGTGCCAGCAGGTCGGGACAAACTTGTGGCTACACCTTC. This gives the protein CASRSGQTCGYTF.